This TCR beta chain was sequenced in a study of cytomegalovirus exposure and HLA in healthy donors. Notes on this clone: The antigen is not known.

Each donor was healthy, and each was a bone marrow donor. Overall study results and limits: The study reported that TCR beta sequences accurately predicted HLA-A and HLA-B alleles in most subjects. Researchers reported in a later analysis that common viral pathogens appeared linked to several top clusters.

This CDR3 has 16 residues. V gave up 2 bases and J gave up 5 bases; unmatched junction bases: 9. Germline loops: CDR1 ENHRY, CDR2 SYGVKD. Primers for the PCR totalled 60 Vbeta and 13 Jbeta. Assay used: immunoSEQ multiplex PCR; TCRdb lists only in-frame clones, some missing. The repertoire includes over 80,000 clones, approximately 80% of them detected once, and about 3.4% sits in the top ten. V gene TRBV10-3 combines with J gene TRBJ2-5; 9 bases are shared with TRBD2. The sequencing input was PBMCs. The TCR comes from a man in his thirties or forties in good health and CMV-seropositive. The CDR3 DNA follows: TGTGCCATCAGTGAGGGGCGAGCGGGAGGACTGGAGACCCAGTACTTC. This sequence encodes CAISEGRAGGLETQYF.